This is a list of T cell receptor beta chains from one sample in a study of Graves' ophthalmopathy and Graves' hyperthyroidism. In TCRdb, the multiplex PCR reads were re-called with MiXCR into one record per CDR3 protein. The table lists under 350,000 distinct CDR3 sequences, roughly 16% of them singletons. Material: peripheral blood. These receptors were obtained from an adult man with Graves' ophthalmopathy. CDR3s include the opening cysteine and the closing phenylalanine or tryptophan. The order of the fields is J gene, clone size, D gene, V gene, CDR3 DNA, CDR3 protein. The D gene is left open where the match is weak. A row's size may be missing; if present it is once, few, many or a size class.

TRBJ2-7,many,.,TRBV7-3,TGTGCCAGCAGCTTAACGACAGCTAGCTCCGAGCAGTACTTC,CASSLTTASSEQYF
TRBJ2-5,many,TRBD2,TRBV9,TGTGCCAGCAGCGTCCTAGCGGGAGGACTGTACCAAGAGACCCAGTACTTC,CASSVLAGGLYQETQYF
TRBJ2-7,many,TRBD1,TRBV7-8,TGTGCCAGCAGCGGACCCGGGACAGGGACCTACGAGCAGTACTTC,CASSGPGTGTYEQYF
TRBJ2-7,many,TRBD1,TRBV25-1,TGTGCCAGCAGTCACTCTTCCGGGACAGGGGGTGTCGGCGAGCAGTACTTC,CASSHSSGTGGVGEQYF
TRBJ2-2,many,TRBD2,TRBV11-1,TGTGCCAGCACCTCACCGGGACTAGCTCGTTTCGGGGAGCTGTTTTTT,CASTSPGLARFGELFF
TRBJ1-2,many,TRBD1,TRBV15,TGTGCCACCGAAGGACAGGGTATCGGCTACACCTTC,CATEGQGIGYTF
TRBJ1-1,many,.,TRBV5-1,TGCGCCAGCAGCTTCTTCCAGGGATTTAACACTGAAGCTTTCTTT,CASSFFQGFNTEAFF
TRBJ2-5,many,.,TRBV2,TGTGCCAGCAGAGGAGACACAGAGACCCAGTACTTC,CASRGDTETQYF
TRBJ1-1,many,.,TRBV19,TGTGCCAGTAACCCCCCGTCGGGCGGAAAGACTGAAGCTTTCTTT,CASNPPSGGKTEAFF
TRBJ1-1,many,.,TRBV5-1,TGCGCCAGCAGCTTGGCACGGGAGACTGAAGCTTTCTTT,CASSLARETEAFF
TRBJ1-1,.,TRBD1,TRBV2,TGTGCCAGCAGCGAGGACAGGGGGCTAATGACTGCGTACACTGAAGCTTTCTTT,CASSEDRGLMTAYTEAFF
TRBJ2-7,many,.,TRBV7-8,TGTGCCAGCAGCTTAGACCGCGTCTTCGACGAGCAGTACTTC,CASSLDRVFDEQYF
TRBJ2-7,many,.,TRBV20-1,TGCAGTGCTAGCCTTCCCCCAGGGAGGCACGAGCAGTACTTC,CSASLPPGRHEQYF
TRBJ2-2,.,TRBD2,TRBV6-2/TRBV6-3,TGTGCCAGCAAGTGGGGGGGTGACACCGGGGAGCTGTTTTTT,CASKWGGDTGELFF
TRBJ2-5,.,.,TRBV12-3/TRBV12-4,TGTGCCAGCACCAAAACTTACTTC,CASTKTYF
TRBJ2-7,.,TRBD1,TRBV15,TGTGCCACCAGCAGAGACCGGGGACAGGGGGCCTACGAGCAGTACTTC,CATSRDRGQGAYEQYF
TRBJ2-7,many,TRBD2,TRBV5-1,TGCGCCAGCAGCTTGGTTCTAGCGGAAGCCTACGAGCAGTACTTC,CASSLVLAEAYEQYF
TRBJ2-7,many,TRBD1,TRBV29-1,TGCAGCGTTGAGAGACAGGGGTCCTACGAGCAGTACTTC,CSVERQGSYEQYF
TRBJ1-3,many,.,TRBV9,TGTGCCAGCAGCGAACGAGCGGGACTACCTCCCTCTGGAAACACCATATATTTT,CASSERAGLPPSGNTIYF
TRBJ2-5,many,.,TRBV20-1,TGCAGTGCGGGGTCAGGACGCGACGCTACGGAGACCCAGTACTTC,CSAGSGRDATETQYF
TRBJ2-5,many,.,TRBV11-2,TGTGCCAGCAGCTTTTCCCCCCTGACAGGTCAAGAGACCCAGTACTTC,CASSFSPLTGQETQYF
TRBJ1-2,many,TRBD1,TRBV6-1,TGTGCCAGGGACAGGGGGCTGGGTGGCTACACCTTC,CARDRGLGGYTF
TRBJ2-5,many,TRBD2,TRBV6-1,TGTGCCAGCAGTGTAAGCGGGAGGGCCGAGGAGACCCAGTACTTC,CASSVSGRAEETQYF
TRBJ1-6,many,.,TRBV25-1,TGTGCCAGCAGTGAATTGAGTGGGGGGGACGGTAATTCACCCCTCCACTTT,CASSELSGGDGNSPLHF
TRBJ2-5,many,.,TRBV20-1,TGCAGTGCTAGAGCCCCTTTCGACTCGCGGGAGACCCAGTACTTC,CSARAPFDSRETQYF
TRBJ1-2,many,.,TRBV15,TGTGCCACCAGCAGAGAGGGTCAAGGGGTGGATGGCTACACCTTC,CATSREGQGVDGYTF
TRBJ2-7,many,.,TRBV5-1,TGCGCCAGCAGCACACAGGGTAATGCCGACTACGAGCAGTACTTC,CASSTQGNADYEQYF
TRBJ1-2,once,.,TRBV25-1,TGTGCCAGCAGTGATCGAGGGGCTACTGTTAACTATGGCTACACCTTC,CASSDRGATVNYGYTF
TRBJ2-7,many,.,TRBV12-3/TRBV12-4,TGTGCCAGCAGTCCCAGCAGGGTTTTTACCTACGAGCAGTACTTC,CASSPSRVFTYEQYF
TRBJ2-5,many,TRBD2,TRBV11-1,TGTGCCAGCAGCTTAGCCGGGACTAGCGGGAGTAGTGGAGAGACCCAGTACTTC,CASSLAGTSGSSGETQYF
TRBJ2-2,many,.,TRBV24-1,TGTGCCACCAGTGAGCCCGAACAGGGTACTGGGGAGCTGTTTTTT,CATSEPEQGTGELFF
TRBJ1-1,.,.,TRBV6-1,TGTGCCAGCATCGACAGGACTAACACTGAAGCTTTCTTT,CASIDRTNTEAFF
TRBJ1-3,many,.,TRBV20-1,TGCAGTGCCCCCGGCTCTAACTCTGGAAACACCATATATTTT,CSAPGSNSGNTIYF
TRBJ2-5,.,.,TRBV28,TGTGCCAGCAGTCTACTATCTGGGGGGGCGGGTGAGACCCAGTACTTC,CASSLLSGGAGETQYF
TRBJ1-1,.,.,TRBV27,TGTGCCAGCAGGCCGGGGGGATCGGTGAACACTGAAGCTTTCTTT,CASRPGGSVNTEAFF
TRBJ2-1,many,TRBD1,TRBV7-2,TGTGCCAGCAGCACCCAACAGGGGGCGTGGAATGAGCAGTTCTTC,CASSTQQGAWNEQFF
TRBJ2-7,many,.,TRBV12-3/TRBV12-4,TGTGCCAGCAGTTTTTGGGGCTACGAGCAGTACTTC,CASSFWGYEQYF
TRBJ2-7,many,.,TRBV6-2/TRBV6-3,TGTGCCAGCAGTTACAAGCCGCGCCAGGACGGAATTCTCTACGAGCAGTACTTC,CASSYKPRQDGILYEQYF
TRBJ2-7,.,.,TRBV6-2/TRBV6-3,TGTGCCAGCAGCCCCCGGAGCGGATACTCCTACGAGCAGTACTTC,CASSPRSGYSYEQYF
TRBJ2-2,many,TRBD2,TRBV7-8,TGTGCCAGCAGCTTATTAGCGGGAGGGTCGGGCACCGGGGAGCTGTTTTTT,CASSLLAGGSGTGELFF
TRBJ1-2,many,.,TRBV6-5,TGTGCCAGTTTCAGGGGAGGAGATGGCTACACCTTC,CASFRGGDGYTF
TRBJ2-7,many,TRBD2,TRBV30,TGTGCCTGGCTGAATAGCGGGAGAACCTACGAGCAGTACTTC,CAWLNSGRTYEQYF
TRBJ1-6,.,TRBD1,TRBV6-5,TGTGCCAGCAGTTCGCCGGGACAGGGGGGCCCGTTTTCACCCCTCCACTTT,CASSSPGQGGPFSPLHF
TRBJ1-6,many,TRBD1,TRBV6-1,TGTGCCAGCAGTCGACAGGGCTCCTCTGATTCACCCCTCCACTTT,CASSRQGSSDSPLHF
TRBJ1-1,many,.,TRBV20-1,TGCAGTGCTAGGGTCTGGGGGGAAGGAAACACTGAAGCTTTCTTT,CSARVWGEGNTEAFF
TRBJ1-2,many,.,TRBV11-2,TGTGCCAGCAGCCGCAACGTGGGTATAGATGGCTACACCTTC,CASSRNVGIDGYTF
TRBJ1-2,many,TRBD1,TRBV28,TGTGCCAGCAGTTTAAGACAGGGGGGCTACACCTTC,CASSLRQGGYTF
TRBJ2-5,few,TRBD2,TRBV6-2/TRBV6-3,TGTGCCAGCAGTAATAGCGGGGGGCGATTCCAAGAGACCCAGTACTTC,CASSNSGGRFQETQYF
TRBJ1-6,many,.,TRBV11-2,TGTGCCAGCAGCTTAGATCTCGGGGGATCACCCCTCCACTTT,CASSLDLGGSPLHF
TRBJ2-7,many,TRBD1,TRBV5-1,TGCGCCAGCAGGACCGGGACAGAGAGCTCCTACGAGCAGTACTTC,CASRTGTESSYEQYF